This TCR beta chain emerged from a study of T cells in Graves' hyperthyroidism and ophthalmopathy. Germline V CDR1 and CDR2: MNHNS, SASEGT. The CDR3 is 14 amino acids. With 6 bases removed from V and 1 base from J, the gap between germline ends came to 9 bases. Cells are PBMCs isolated from around 10 ml of fresh blood. The TCR beta CDR3 regions underwent amplification using RNA transcripts as the source. The TCR CDR3 first-round RT-PCR relied on the HTBI primer set. TCRdb called the multiplex PCR reads again in MiXCR, with one record for every CDR3 protein. The sample has over 450,000 distinct CDR3 sequences, 15% to 20% seen once.

This receptor was taken from a woman between 18 and 29 years old with Graves' ophthalmopathy. Material for sequencing was blood. The rearrangement joins TRBV6-1 to TRBJ2-2; a weak D match, TRBD2 (6 bases). CDR3 bases: TGTGCCAGCAGCGGGACTCAGAACACCGGGGAGCTGTTTTTT. This encodes CASSGTQNTGELFF.